Below, 14 T cell receptor beta chains from the same sample are listed, as sequenced in a study of long-term antiretroviral therapy in people with HIV. Running of the v3.0 immunoSEQ assay took place at survey level. Produced via immunoSEQ multiplex PCR; TCRdb's table is partial and in-frame only. In the table there are under 40,000 clones, roughly four fifths of which are singletons. Sequencing used unsorted PBMCs, obtained 0.3 years after starting antiretroviral therapy. All receptors derive from a man between 18 and 29 years old with HIV.

CDR3 in amino acids: CASSTRELSNQPQHF. The CDR3 nucleotides are TGTGCCAGCAGCACCAGGGAACTTAGCAATCAGCCCCAGCATTTT. The V gene is TRBV2, the J gene TRBJ1-5; D might be TRBD1 (5 bases). The CDR3 contains 15 residues. Germline CDR1 and CDR2: SNHLY and FYNNEI. Trimming took off 6 bases at V and 0 bases at J, with 12 bases between the two ends.

The J gene is TRBJ1-4, the V gene TRBV7-9; no reliable D call. Germline CDR1 is SEHNR and CDR2 is FQNEAQ (reference sequence). Trimming pared 4 bases from V and 8 bases from J, leaving 14 bases between. The CDR3 consists of 14 residues. The CDR3 region has the DNA TGTGCCAGCAGCTCTACCCTCCAGGACGAAAAACTGTTTTTT. Translation: CASSSTLQDEKLFF.

This sequence joins TRBV5-1 and TRBJ2-6, with a weak D call TRBD2 (5 bases). CDR1 and CDR2 (germline): SGHRS, YFSETQ. The CDR3 runs 14 residues. Trimming took 6 bases from V and 1 from J, leaving 8 bases between them. This chain's CDR3 is CASNEGSGANVLTF. CDR3 nucleotides: TGCGCCAGCAATGAGGGTTCTGGGGCCAACGTCCTGACTTTC.

This clone was observed a few times. The same CDR3 is also encoded by other DNA sequences in this sample. The V and J genes are TRBV4-1 and TRBJ1-1; D is unresolved. The CDR3 totals 15 residues. Between the trimmed V and J ends, which lost 3 bases and 1 base, there was a span of 12 bases. Germline assignment: CDR1 MGHRA and CDR2 YSYEKL. This CDR3 is CASSQGGPSNTEAFF. The CDR3 bases are TGCGCCAGCAGCCAGGGTGGACCTTCGAACACTGAAGCTTTCTTT.

V is TRBV10-1 and J is TRBJ1-3; weak D call: TRBD1 (5 bases). CDR3 size: 16 residues. Germline V gene lookup returns CDR1 WNHNN and CDR2 SYGVQD (reference sequence). Trimming took off 0 bases at V and 0 bases at J, with 9 bases between the two ends. The CDR3 DNA reads TGCGCCAGCAGTGAGTCCGACAGCCGCTCTGGAAACACCATATATTTT. Its protein product is CASSESDSRSGNTIYF.

The chain links TRBV27 to TRBJ2-2; TRBD2 aligns across 9 bases. Germline loops: CDR1 MNHEY, CDR2 SMNVEV (reference sequence). V was pared by 4 bases and J by 8 bases, with 14 bases of the junction left unmatched. The CDR3 is 17 residues long. CDR3 residues: CASSSLMGLATFGELFF. The CDR3, as DNA: TGTGCCAGCAGTTCCCTTATGGGACTAGCTACTTTTGGGGAGCTGTTTTTT.

The rearrangement joins TRBV11-2 to TRBJ2-2, with 9 nucleotides matching TRBD2. J gave up 0 bases and V 0 bases, and 2 bases lay outside the gene matches. The length of the CDR3 is 17 residues. Germline V lookup: CDR1 SGHAT, CDR2 FQNNGV. This CDR3 is CASSLDGGGANTGELFF. The CDR3 DNA sequence: TGTGCCAGCAGCTTAGATGGCGGGGGGGCGAACACCGGGGAGCTGTTTTTT.

The chain links TRBV4-3 to TRBJ1-2, with TRBD1 matching over 9 bases. V lost 3 bases to trimming and J lost 7 bases; unmatched junction nucleotides: 9. The germline gives CDR1 LGHNA, CDR2 YSLEER. This CDR3 spans 15 amino acids. CDR3 amino acids: CASSQETPGQGGYTF. CDR3 bases: TGCGCCAGCAGCCAGGAGACTCCGGGACAGGGTGGCTACACCTTC.

The genes are TRBV27 and TRBJ2-7, with TRBD2 matching 10 bases. The CDR3 covers 17 residues. V trimming: 4 bases; J trimming: 0 bases; junction bases outside the gene matches: 9. From germline, CDR1 is MNHEY and CDR2 SMNVEV (reference sequence). CDR3 DNA sequence: TGTGCCAGCAGTTCGGTAGCGGGGGGCCCAAGCTCCTACGAGCAGTACTTC. As protein: CASSSVAGGPSSYEQYF.

The V call is TRBV25-1, the J call TRBJ2-7; perhaps TRBD1 as D (6 bases). V was cut by 5 bases and J by 4 bases, with 12 bases left in between. This CDR3 has 13 amino acids. Germline V gives CDR1 MGHDK, CDR2 SYGVNS. The CDR3 is CASSSLQGYEQYF. For the CDR3, the DNA is TGTGCCAGCAGTTCCTTACAGGGTTACGAGCAGTACTTC.

The sample holds a few counts of this clone. The chain carries TRBV7-9 and TRBJ2-7; no definite D call. The CDR3 consists of 11 residues. V lost 5 bases and J lost 3, with 5 bases in between. Germline CDR1 and CDR2: SEHNR and FQNEAQ (reference sequence). CDR3 sequence: CASSHRYEQYF. CDR3 coding DNA: TGTGCCAGCAGCCACCGCTACGAGCAGTACTTC.

The rearrangement links TRBV30 to TRBJ1-4; the D is unclear. Trimming removed 4 bases from V and 5 bases from J, with 14 bases in between. The germline V gene has CDR1 GTSNPN and CDR2 SVGIG (reference sequence). CDR3 length equals 14 residues. The CDR3 loop reads CAWTPGTRNEKLFF. CDR3 sequence (DNA): TGTGCCTGGACCCCGGGAACACGCAATGAAAAACTGTTTTTT.

The chain has TRBV5-1 and TRBJ2-5; 12 bases map to TRBD2. V was clipped by 5 bases and J by 6 bases; unmatched bases: 11. The germline V gene encodes CDR1 SGHRS and CDR2 YFSETQ. The CDR3 has 16 amino acids. This CDR3 reads CASRTNLAGGPKTQYF. CDR3 DNA sequence: TGCGCCAGCAGAACTAATCTAGCGGGGGGGCCGAAGACCCAGTACTTC. Combining the CDR3 with reference TRBV5-1 and TRBJ2-5 gives the whole variable domain KAGVTQTPRYLIKTRGQQVTLSCSPISGHRSVSWYQQTPGQGLQFLFEYFSETQRNKGNFPGRFSGRQFSNSRSEMNVSTLELGDSALYLCASRTNLAGGPKTQYFGPGTRLLVL.

The V and J genes are TRBV7-8 and TRBJ1-6, with D hard to call. The CDR3 runs 12 residues. Per the germline V gene, CDR1 is SGHVS and CDR2 is FQNEAQ. V gave up 3 bases and J gave up 13 bases, with 10 bases separating them. CDR3 coding DNA: TGTGCCAGCAGCTTGCGGCCCGCGCCCCTCCACTTT. Protein product: CASSLRPAPLHF.